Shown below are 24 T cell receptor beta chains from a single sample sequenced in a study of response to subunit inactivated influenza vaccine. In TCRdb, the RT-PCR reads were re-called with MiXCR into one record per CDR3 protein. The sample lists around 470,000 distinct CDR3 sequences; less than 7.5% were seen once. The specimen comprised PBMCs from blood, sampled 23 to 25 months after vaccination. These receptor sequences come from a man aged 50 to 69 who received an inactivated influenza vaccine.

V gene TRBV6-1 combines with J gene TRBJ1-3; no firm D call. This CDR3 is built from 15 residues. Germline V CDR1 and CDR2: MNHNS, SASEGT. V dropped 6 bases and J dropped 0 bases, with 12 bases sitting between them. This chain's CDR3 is CASRRNGDSGNTIYF. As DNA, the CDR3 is TGTGCCAGCAGACGTAACGGGGACTCTGGAAACACCATATATTTT.

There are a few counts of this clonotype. CDR3 loop: CASSLATGPNFSGNTIYF. The CDR3 DNA reads as TGTGCCAGCAGCTTAGCCACAGGGCCTAACTTCTCTGGAAACACCATATATTTT. The rearrangement joins TRBV7-2 to TRBJ1-3, with D maybe TRBD1 (6 bases). CDR1 and CDR2 from the germline V gene are SGHTA and FQGNSA. Trimming removed 0 bases at V and 0 bases at J, with 15 bases between. The CDR3 covers 18 residues.

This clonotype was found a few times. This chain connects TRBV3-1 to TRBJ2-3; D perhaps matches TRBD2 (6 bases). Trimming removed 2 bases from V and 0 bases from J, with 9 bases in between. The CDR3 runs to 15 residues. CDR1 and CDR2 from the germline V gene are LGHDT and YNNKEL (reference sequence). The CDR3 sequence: CASSQPGTSTDTQYF. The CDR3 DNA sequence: TGTGCCAGCAGCCAACCCGGGACTAGCACAGATACGCAGTATTTT.

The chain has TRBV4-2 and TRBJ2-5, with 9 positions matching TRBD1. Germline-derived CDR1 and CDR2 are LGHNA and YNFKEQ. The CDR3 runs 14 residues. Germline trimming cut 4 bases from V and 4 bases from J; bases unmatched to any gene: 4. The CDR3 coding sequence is TGTGCCAGCAGCCCGACAGGGGGGTCAGAGACCCAGTACTTC. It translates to CASSPTGGSETQYF.

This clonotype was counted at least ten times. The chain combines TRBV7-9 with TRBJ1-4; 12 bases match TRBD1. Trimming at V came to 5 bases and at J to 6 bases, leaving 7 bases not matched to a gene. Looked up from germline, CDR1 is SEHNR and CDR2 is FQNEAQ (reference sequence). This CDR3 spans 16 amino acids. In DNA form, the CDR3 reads TGTGCCAGCAGCACCGGGACAGGGGGCGGGCATGAAAAACTGTTTTTT. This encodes CASSTGTGGGHEKLFF.

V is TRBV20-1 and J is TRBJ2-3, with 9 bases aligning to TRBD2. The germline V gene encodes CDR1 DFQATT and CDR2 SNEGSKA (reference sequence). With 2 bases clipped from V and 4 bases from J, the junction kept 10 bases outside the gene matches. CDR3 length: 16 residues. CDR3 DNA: TGCAGTGCTAGACCTCTGGCGGGGGGGCTGTCAGATACGCAGTATTTT. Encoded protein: CSARPLAGGLSDTQYF.

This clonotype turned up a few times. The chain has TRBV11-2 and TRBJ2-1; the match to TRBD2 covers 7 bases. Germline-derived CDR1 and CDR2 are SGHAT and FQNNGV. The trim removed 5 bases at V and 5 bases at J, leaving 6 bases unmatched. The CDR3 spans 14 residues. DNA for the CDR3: TGTGCCAGCAGCAGGGGACTACAGGACAATGAGCAGTTCTTC. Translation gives CASSRGLQDNEQFF. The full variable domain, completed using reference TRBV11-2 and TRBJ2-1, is EAGVAQSPRYKIIEKRQSVAFWCNPISGHATLYWYQQILGQGPKLLIQFQNNGVVDDSQLPKDRFSAERLKGVDSTLKIQPAKLEDSAVYLCASSRGLQDNEQFFGPGTRLTVL.

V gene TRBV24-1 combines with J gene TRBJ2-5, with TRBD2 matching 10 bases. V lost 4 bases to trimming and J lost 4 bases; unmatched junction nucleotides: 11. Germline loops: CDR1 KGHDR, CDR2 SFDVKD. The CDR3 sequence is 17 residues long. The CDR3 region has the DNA TGTGCCACCAGTGAAACCCTAGGAGCGGGAGGGCGAGAGACCCAGTACTTC. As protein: CATSETLGAGGRETQYF.

The CDR3 bases are TGCGCCAGCAGAAAGGGGCCAACTTACGAGCAGTACTTC. This sequence encodes CASRKGPTYEQYF. The rearrangement links TRBV10-2 to TRBJ2-7; weak D call: TRBD1 (5 bases). The germline CDR1 and CDR2 sequences are WSHSY and SAAADI. Trimming took 6 bases from V and 4 from J, leaving 13 bases between them. The CDR3 is made up of 13 amino acids.

The CDR3 loop is CASHRDRGTGAPLHF. The CDR3 DNA reads as TGTGCCAGCCACCGGGACAGGGGAACTGGGGCACCCCTCCACTTT. The chain employs TRBV6-1 and TRBJ1-6; TRBD1 aligns across 10 bases. V trimming: 8 bases; J trimming: 11 bases; junction bases outside the gene matches: 12. This CDR3 region has 15 residues. The germline gives CDR1 MNHNS, CDR2 SASEGT.

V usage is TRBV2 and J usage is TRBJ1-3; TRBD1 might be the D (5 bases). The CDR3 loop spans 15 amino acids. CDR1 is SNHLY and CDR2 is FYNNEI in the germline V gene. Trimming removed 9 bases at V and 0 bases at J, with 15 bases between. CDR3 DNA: TGTGCCAGTTCGGGGACTCTTTTCTCTGGAAACACCATATATTTT. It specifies CASSGTLFSGNTIYF.

The CDR3 loop is CAISDGAENTGELFF. In DNA, the CDR3 is TGTGCCATCAGTGATGGGGCGGAGAACACCGGGGAGCTGTTTTTT. V and J are TRBV10-3 and TRBJ2-2; weak D call: TRBD1 (5 bases). The CDR3 sequence is 15 residues long. Germline lookup yields CDR1 ENHRY and CDR2 SYGVKD. V shed 3 bases and J shed 1 base, with 9 bases lying between them.

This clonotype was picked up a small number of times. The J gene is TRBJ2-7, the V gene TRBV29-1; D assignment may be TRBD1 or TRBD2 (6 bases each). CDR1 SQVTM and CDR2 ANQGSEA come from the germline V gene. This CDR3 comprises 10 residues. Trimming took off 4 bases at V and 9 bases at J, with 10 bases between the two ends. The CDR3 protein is CSVVKGGQYF. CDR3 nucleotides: TGCAGCGTTGTAAAGGGGGGGCAGTACTTC.

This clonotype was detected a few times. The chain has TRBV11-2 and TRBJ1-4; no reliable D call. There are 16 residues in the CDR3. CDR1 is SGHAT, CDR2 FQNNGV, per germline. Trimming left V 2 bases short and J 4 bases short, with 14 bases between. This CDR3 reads CASSLSFGQLNEKLFF. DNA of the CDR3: TGTGCCAGCAGCTTATCCTTCGGGCAGCTTAATGAAAAACTGTTTTTT.

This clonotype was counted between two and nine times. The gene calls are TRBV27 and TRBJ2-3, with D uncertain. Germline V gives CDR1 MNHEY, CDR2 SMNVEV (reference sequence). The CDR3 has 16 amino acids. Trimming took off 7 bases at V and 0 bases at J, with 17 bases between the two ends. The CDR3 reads CASKGIGELSTDTQYF. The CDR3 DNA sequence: TGTGCCAGCAAAGGGATTGGGGAATTAAGCACAGATACGCAGTATTTT.

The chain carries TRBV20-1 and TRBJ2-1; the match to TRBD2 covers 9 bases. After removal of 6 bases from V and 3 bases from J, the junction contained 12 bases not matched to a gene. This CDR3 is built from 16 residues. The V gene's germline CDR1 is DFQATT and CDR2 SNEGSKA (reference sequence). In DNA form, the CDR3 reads TGCAGTGCCTCCCAAATAGGCGGGAGGGGCTACAATGAGCAGTTCTTC. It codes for CSASQIGGRGYNEQFF.

The CDR3 nucleotides are TGCGCCAGCAGCCAAGATGTTGGGGGGCAAGAGACCCAGTACTTC. This encodes CASSQDVGGQETQYF. The V and J genes are TRBV4-3 and TRBJ2-5; maybe TRBD2 (6 bases). The CDR3 is 15 amino acids. Trimming shortened V by 0 bases and J by 2 bases, and 10 bases separated the two germline ends. Germline lookup yields CDR1 LGHNA and CDR2 YSLEER.

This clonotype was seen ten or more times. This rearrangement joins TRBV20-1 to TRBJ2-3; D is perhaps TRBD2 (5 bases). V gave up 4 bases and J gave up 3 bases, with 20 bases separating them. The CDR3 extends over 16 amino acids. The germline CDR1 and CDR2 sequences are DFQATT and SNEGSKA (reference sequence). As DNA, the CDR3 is TGCAGTGCTATGGGAATCTCGGGGAGTAGGACAGATACGCAGTATTTT. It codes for CSAMGISGSRTDTQYF.

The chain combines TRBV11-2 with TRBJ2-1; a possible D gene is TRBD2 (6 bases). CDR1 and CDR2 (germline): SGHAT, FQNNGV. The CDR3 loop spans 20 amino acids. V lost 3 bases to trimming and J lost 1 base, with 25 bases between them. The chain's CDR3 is CASSFTLGGVEGLSYNEQFF. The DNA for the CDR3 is TGTGCCAGCAGCTTCACATTGGGAGGAGTTGAAGGTTTATCCTACAATGAGCAGTTCTTC.

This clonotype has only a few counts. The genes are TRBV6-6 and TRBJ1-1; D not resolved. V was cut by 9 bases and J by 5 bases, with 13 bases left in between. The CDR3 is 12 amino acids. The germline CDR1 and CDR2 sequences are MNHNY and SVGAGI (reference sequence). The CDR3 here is CASGSQGTEAFF. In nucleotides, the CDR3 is TGTGCCAGTGGCAGCCAAGGGACTGAAGCTTTCTTT.

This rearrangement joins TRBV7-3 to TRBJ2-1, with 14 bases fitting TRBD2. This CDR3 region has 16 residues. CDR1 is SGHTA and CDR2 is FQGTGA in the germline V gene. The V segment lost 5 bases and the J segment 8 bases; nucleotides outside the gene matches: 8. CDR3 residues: CASSPRLAGGPDEQFF. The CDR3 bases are TGTGCCAGCAGCCCAAGACTAGCGGGAGGGCCGGATGAGCAGTTCTTC.

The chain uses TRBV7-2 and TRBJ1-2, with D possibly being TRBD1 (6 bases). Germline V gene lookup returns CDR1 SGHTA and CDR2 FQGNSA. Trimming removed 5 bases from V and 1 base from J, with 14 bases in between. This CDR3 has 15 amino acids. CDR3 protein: CASSLGQTINYGYTF. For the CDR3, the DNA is TGTGCCAGCAGCCTCGGACAGACGATTAACTATGGCTACACCTTC.

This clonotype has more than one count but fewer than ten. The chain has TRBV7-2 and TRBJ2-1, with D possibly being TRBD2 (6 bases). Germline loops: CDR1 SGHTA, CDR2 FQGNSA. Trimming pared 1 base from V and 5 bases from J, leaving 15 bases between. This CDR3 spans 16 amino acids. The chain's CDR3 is CASSLVATRYDNEQFF. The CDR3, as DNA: TGTGCCAGCAGCTTAGTGGCGACTAGGTACGACAATGAGCAGTTCTTC.

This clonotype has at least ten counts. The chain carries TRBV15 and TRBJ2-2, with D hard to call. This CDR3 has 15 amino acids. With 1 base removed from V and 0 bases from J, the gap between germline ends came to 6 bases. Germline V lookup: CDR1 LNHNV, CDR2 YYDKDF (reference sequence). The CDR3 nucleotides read TGTGCCACCAGCAGAGGCCCGGCGAACACCGGGGAGCTGTTTTTT. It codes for CATSRGPANTGELFF.